The 27 T cell receptor beta chains below come from one sample, sequenced in a study of blood T cell repertoires in COVID-19. Here immunoSEQ multiplex PCR was the method, and the copy in TCRdb shows in-frame clones only, minus some. The sample carries 100,000 or so clones, 70% to 90% recorded once. Sequencing used peripheral blood. The source is a woman between 65 and 79 years old with active or convalescent COVID-19.

V and J are TRBV20-1 and TRBJ2-1, with 7 bases aligning to TRBD2. Per germline, CDR1 DFQATT and CDR2 SNEGSKA (reference sequence). CDR3 length: 11 residues. CDR3 in amino acids: CRLAQINEQFF. The DNA of the CDR3 is TGCAGACTAGCGCAGATCAATGAGCAGTTCTTC.

The chain recombines TRBV24-1 with TRBJ2-1, with 8 nucleotides matching TRBD1. The junction had 2 bases not matched to a gene; V was cut back by 9 bases and J by 2 bases. Germline values: CDR1 KGHDR, CDR2 SFDVKD. This CDR3 has 13 residues. CDR3 residues: CATGTGAYNEQFF. CDR3 sequence (DNA): TGTGCCACCGGGACAGGAGCCTACAATGAGCAGTTCTTC.

V is TRBV3-1 (or the pseudogene TRBV3-2) and J is TRBJ1-1; TRBD1 matches at 7 bases. The germline gives CDR1 LGHDT, CDR2 YNNKEL (reference sequence). V lost 4 bases to trimming and J lost 3 bases; unmatched junction nucleotides: 5. CDR3 size: 14 residues. CDR3 protein: CASSPDRRDTEAFF. The CDR3 DNA sequence: TGTGCCAGCAGCCCGGACAGGCGCGACACTGAAGCTTTCTTT.

Turning to this clone: In the same sample, other DNA sequences code for this CDR3. The chain recombines TRBV5-1 with TRBJ1-4; D remains unclear. The CDR3 totals 14 residues. Trimming stripped 0 bases from V and 5 bases from J, with 8 bases between. Germline loops: CDR1 SGHRS, CDR2 YFSETQ. The CDR3 protein is CASSLGGGNEKLFF. The DNA of the CDR3 is TGCGCCAGCAGCTTGGGGGGAGGGAATGAAAAACTGTTTTTT.

The V call is TRBV18, the J call TRBJ1-2; D ambiguous. Germline values: CDR1 KGHSH, CDR2 LQKENI. This CDR3 has 15 amino acids. Trimming took 3 bases from V and 2 from J, leaving 13 bases between them. This CDR3 is CASSPSQAQNYGYTF. CDR3 nucleotides: TGTGCCAGCTCACCGTCGCAGGCACAGAACTATGGCTACACCTTC.

This chain connects TRBV12-1 to TRBJ2-5; TRBD2 is the table's D call, not checked against the DNA. TRBV12-1 represents a pseudogene. The CDR3 length is 17 residues. The DNA of the CDR3 is TGTGCCAGCAGTGTTAAGGTAGCGGGGCCATCTCAAGAGACCCAGTACTTC. Its protein product is CASSVKVAGPSQETQYF.

V and J are TRBV3-1 (or the pseudogene TRBV3-2) and TRBJ2-7, with 7 positions matching TRBD1. V was pared by 3 bases and J by 6 bases, with 11 bases of the junction left unmatched. There are 15 residues in the CDR3. The germline gives CDR1 LGHDT, CDR2 YNNKEL (reference sequence). DNA of the CDR3: TGTGCCAGCAGCCACCTCCTGATCTACAGGGGCGAGCAGTACTTC. It specifies CASSHLLIYRGEQYF.

This clone was found a few times. This chain links TRBV6-2 or TRBV6-3 with TRBJ2-2, with TRBD1 identical over 8 bases. The CDR3 length is 16 residues. The junction had 8 bases not matched to a gene; V was cut back by 5 bases and J by 3 bases. Per germline, CDR1 MNHEY and CDR2 SVGEGT. Here the CDR3 reads CASSKATGGDTGELFF. The DNA for the CDR3 is TGTGCCAGCAGTAAAGCCACAGGGGGTGACACCGGGGAGCTGTTTTTT.

The chain carries TRBV19 and TRBJ2-2, with D tentatively TRBD1 (6 bases). Germline lookup yields CDR1 LNHDA and CDR2 SQIVND (reference sequence). V lost 4 bases to trimming and J lost 6 bases, with 12 bases between them. This CDR3 is 14 amino acids long. The chain's CDR3 is CASSTGQIAGELFF. The CDR3 DNA reads as TGTGCCAGTAGTACCGGACAGATTGCCGGGGAGCTGTTTTTT.

The chain couples TRBV6-2 or TRBV6-3 to TRBJ2-7, with D tentatively TRBD1 (5 bases). The CDR3 is made up of 13 amino acids. Trimming removed 2 bases from V and 4 bases from J, with 9 bases in between. Germline CDR1 reads MNHEY; CDR2 reads SVGEGT. In DNA, the CDR3 is TGTGCCAGCAGTTACGGCAGGGCTTACGAGCAGTACTTC. This translates into CASSYGRAYEQYF.

This chain connects TRBV6-5 to TRBJ1-4, with D possibly matching TRBD1 (5 bases). V gave up 2 bases and J gave up 8 bases, with 9 bases separating them. The CDR3 runs 13 residues. CDR1 and CDR2 (germline): MNHEY, SVGAGI. The CDR3 coding sequence is TGTGCCAGCAGTTACCCCGGACACGAAAAACTGTTTTTT. Translating it yields CASSYPGHEKLFF.

The rearrangement uses TRBV6-5 and TRBJ1-2, with 9 bases lining up with TRBD1. Germline V gene sequence: CDR1 MNHEY, CDR2 SVGAGI. This CDR3 comprises 14 residues. J lost 4 bases, V lost 8 bases, and 8 bases had no gene match. For the CDR3, the DNA is TGTGCCAGCCTATGGGACAGGGAGGGCTATGGCTACACCTTC. Its protein product is CASLWDREGYGYTF.

CDR3 residues: CASSSIPLTGYEQYF. The DNA for the CDR3 is TGTGCCAGCAGTTCGATACCCTTGACAGGGTACGAGCAGTACTTC. The chain employs TRBV6-2 or TRBV6-3 and TRBJ2-7; 7 bases agree with TRBD1. Germline assignment: CDR1 MNHEY and CDR2 SVGEGT. V gave up 4 bases and J gave up 4 bases; unmatched junction bases: 10. The CDR3 contains 15 residues.

CDR3 residues: CASSEAADSTDTQYF. CDR3 DNA sequence: TGTGCCAGCAGTGAAGCGGCAGATAGCACAGATACGCAGTATTTT. The chain is built from TRBV25-1 and TRBJ2-3; no firm D call. Per the germline V gene, CDR1 is MGHDK and CDR2 is SYGVNS. The CDR3 is made up of 15 amino acids. Trimming left V 2 bases short and J 0 bases short, with 9 bases between.

V is TRBV19 and J is TRBJ2-1; a possible D gene is TRBD2 (7 bases). The CDR3 is 16 amino acids. The V end lost 4 bases, the J end lost 6 bases, and 19 bases lay between the germline ends. Per germline, CDR1 LNHDA and CDR2 SQIVND (reference sequence). This CDR3 is CASSKARGPSRNEQFF. CDR3 DNA sequence: TGTGCCAGTAGTAAGGCGCGGGGGCCTTCGCGCAATGAGCAGTTCTTC.

This clone showed up just a few times. This chain uses TRBV28 with TRBJ1-2; TRBD1 matches at 7 bases. Germline V gene sequence: CDR1 MDHEN, CDR2 SYDVKM. This CDR3 contains 13 residues. J gave up 5 bases and V 6 bases, and 6 bases lay outside the gene matches. CDR3 DNA sequence: TGTGCCAGCAGGTTGGGACAGAAGTATGGCTACACCTTC. Protein: CASRLGQKYGYTF.

This sequence joins TRBV7-6 and TRBJ2-3; 7 bases match TRBD2. The CDR3 totals 15 residues. V lost 5 bases and J lost 5; bases outside the gene matches: 10. Germline assignment: CDR1 SGHVS and CDR2 FNYEAQ. This chain's CDR3 is CASSRTTSSEDTQYF. CDR3 sequence (DNA): TGTGCCAGCAGCAGAACGACTAGCTCTGAAGATACGCAGTATTTT.

V is TRBV9 and J is TRBJ2-3; 12 bases fit TRBD2. The junction had 6 bases not matched to a gene; V was cut back by 4 bases and J by 3 bases. CDR1 is SGDLS and CDR2 is YYNGEE in the germline V gene. CDR3 length equals 16 residues. CDR3 loop: CASSPRTSGATDTQYF. The CDR3 DNA sequence: TGTGCCAGCAGCCCCCGGACTAGCGGGGCGACAGATACGCAGTATTTT.

The rearrangement joins TRBV2 to TRBJ1-1, with D perhaps TRBD1 (5 bases). There are 13 residues in the CDR3. Germline CDR1 SNHLY, CDR2 FYNNEI. V shed 9 bases and J shed 2 bases, with 13 bases lying between them. CDR3 sequence reads: CARARQLNTEAFF. For the CDR3, the DNA is TGTGCCAGGGCCAGACAGCTAAACACTGAAGCTTTCTTT.

J is TRBJ2-1 and V is TRBV27; 16 bases are shared with TRBD2. The CDR3 runs 16 residues. V lost 5 bases to trimming and J lost 6 bases; unmatched junction nucleotides: 4. Germline CDR1 is MNHEY and CDR2 is SMNVEV (reference sequence). The CDR3 DNA follows: TGTGCCAGCAGTGGGACTAGCGGGGGGGTTGTCAATGAGCAGTTCTTC. As protein: CASSGTSGGVVNEQFF.

The V and J genes are TRBV14 and TRBJ1-2, with D unresolved. The V gene's germline CDR1 is SGHDN and CDR2 FVKESK. The CDR3 consists of 15 residues. V was shortened by 1 base and J by 7 bases, with 16 bases between the two germline ends. CDR3 sequence: CASSQVGGWGGGYTF. DNA for the CDR3: TGTGCCAGCAGCCAAGTCGGTGGCTGGGGAGGTGGCTACACCTTC.

This clone was detected once. The rearrangement joins TRBV6-5 to TRBJ2-7; a possible D gene is TRBD1 (6 bases). The germline V gene encodes CDR1 MNHEY and CDR2 SVGAGI. There are 16 residues in the CDR3. Trimming took 0 bases from V and 1 from J, leaving 13 bases between them. This CDR3 reads CASSYSTRGSSYEQYF. The CDR3 coding sequence is TGTGCCAGCAGTTACTCGACCAGGGGTTCTTCCTACGAGCAGTACTTC.

CDR3 sequence: CASSGGGGFEQYF. DNA for the CDR3: TGTGCCAGCAGTGGAGGGGGCGGGTTCGAGCAGTACTTC. V is TRBV2 and J is TRBJ2-7, with 7 bases matching TRBD1. This CDR3 contains 13 residues. V gave up 4 bases and J gave up 6 bases; unmatched junction bases: 6. CDR1 and CDR2 (germline): SNHLY, FYNNEI.

This clone was counted between two and nine times. The V gene is TRBV6-5, the J gene TRBJ2-1; no clear D gene. From germline, CDR1 is MNHEY and CDR2 SVGAGI. The CDR3 loop spans 15 amino acids. The ends were cut back, 6 bases at V and 5 bases at J, with 17 bases in the middle. In DNA form, the CDR3 reads TGTGCCAGCAGGGTCCAATCGCGGAAAAACAATGAGCAGTTCTTC. Translated: CASRVQSRKNNEQFF.

The genes are TRBV6-4 and TRBJ1-6; 7 positions match TRBD1. CDR1 and CDR2 (germline): MRHNA, SNTAGT. This CDR3 contains 15 residues. Unmatched junction bases numbered 5, after V lost 5 bases and J lost 4 bases. The chain's CDR3 is CASSQQGFYNSPLHF. The CDR3 DNA is TGTGCCAGCAGTCAACAGGGGTTTTATAATTCACCCCTCCACTTT.

V is TRBV10-3 and J is TRBJ1-6; 9 bases fit TRBD1. The CDR3 has 14 residues. V trimming: 6 bases; J trimming: 7 bases; junction bases outside the gene matches: 4. In germline, CDR1 is ENHRY, CDR2 SYGVKD. Written as DNA, the CDR3 is TGTGCCATCAGCGCTGGACAGGGGAATTCACCCCTCCACTTT. Protein: CAISAGQGNSPLHF.

The rearrangement joins TRBV12-3 or TRBV12-4 to TRBJ1-2; D not certain. Trimming stripped 6 bases from V and 0 bases from J, with 8 bases between. This CDR3 is built from 13 residues. CDR3 region: CASSRTSNYGYTF. As DNA, the CDR3 is TGTGCCAGCAGCCGTACATCTAACTATGGCTACACCTTC.